This T cell receptor beta chain is drawn from a study of blood T cell repertoires in COVID-19. In the study overall: The cDNA or gDNA used as material had been derived from T cells, B-cell-depleted T cells, or PBMCs.

Seattle enrolled patients during active infection and tracked them longitudinally. The authors' processing: Estimation of nucleated cell counts relied on the amplification of reference gene primers. The method was immunoSEQ multiplex PCR; TCRdb's version includes in-frame clones alone and lacks a portion of them. D and trimming were read from the DNA, whereas the V and J calls and clone size are those reported in that table. The sample has around 370,000 clones; over 70% are singletons. Germline assignment: CDR1 SGHAT and CDR2 FQNNGV. The CDR3 loop spans 15 amino acids. Losses at the gene ends were 4 bases for V and 4 bases for J; bases not matched to a gene: 6.

The material sequenced was peripheral blood. The gene calls are TRBV11-2 and TRBJ1-2, with 10 nucleotides matching TRBD1. This TCR came from a woman in her forties or fifties with COVID-19, enrolled during active disease. In nucleotides, the CDR3 is TGTGCCAGCAGCTCCCGGGACAGGGGTGCCTATGGCTACACCTTC. It specifies CASSSRDRGAYGYTF.